This entry concerns a single T cell receptor beta chain. Its antigen remains unidentified. V lost 1 base to trimming and J lost 10 bases; unmatched junction nucleotides: 2. The CDR3 is 13 amino acids. Template material for amplifying TCR beta CDR3 regions consisted of RNA transcripts. With the HTBI primer set, the TCR CDR3 went through a first round of RT-PCR. TCRdb processed the multiplex PCR reads anew with MiXCR; each CDR3 protein has one entry. The sample includes 500,000 to 600,000 distinct CDR3 sequences, about 43% seen only once; the top ten take around a fifth. The data stem from a study of T cells in Graves' hyperthyroidism and ophthalmopathy. Findings of the study overall: From stable hyperthyroidism, ophthalmopathy was set apart by a 13 V-J model. Blood shared most expanded thyroid clonotypes above 0.001.

Clinical symptoms, serum thyroxine and TRAb, thyroid ultrasound and orbital computed tomography together formed the diagnostic basis. This receptor was obtained from an adult woman with Graves' disease, either hyperthyroidism or ophthalmopathy (not recorded which). Specimen: peripheral blood or thyroid tissue (not recorded which). V usage is TRBV12-3 or TRBV12-4 and J usage is TRBJ2-1, with 9 bases that match TRBD2. CDR3 in DNA: TGTGCCAGCAGTTTAGGTCTAGCGGGAGAGCAGTTCTTC. Translating it yields CASSLGLAGEQFF.